This T cell receptor beta chain was identified during a study of blood T cell repertoires in COVID-19. The wider study: Nucleic acid was either cDNA or gDNA, and it came from T cells, B-cell-depleted T cells, or PBMCs.

Trimming at V came to 1 base and at J to 5 bases, leaving 14 bases not matched to a gene. This CDR3 comprises 20 residues. Germline values: CDR1 LNHNV, CDR2 YYDKDF (reference sequence). Profiled with immunoSEQ multiplex PCR; TCRdb holds only in-frame clones, not every one. The sample yields 120,000 to 150,000 clones, about 70% seen once. Sequencing was performed on peripheral blood. The V and J genes are TRBV15 and TRBJ1-4; TRBD1 matches 12 bases. The clonotype originates from a man at least 80 years old with acute or convalescent COVID-19. CDR3 loop: CATSRALLPGQGAPNEKLFF. Written as DNA, the CDR3 is TGTGCCACCAGCAGAGCCCTTCTCCCGGGACAGGGGGCGCCGAATGAAAAACTGTTTTTT.